Listed below are T cell receptor beta chains from one sample, sequenced in a study of blood T cells in healthy people across ages. MiXCR, applied by TCRdb to the 5' RACE reads, yields one record per CDR3 protein. The sample lists fewer than 2,000,000 distinct CDR3 sequences, 30% to 35% occurring once. The sample consisted of blood. The source is a woman aged 30 to 39 in good health. Both conserved end residues are part of each CDR3. Each record gives: D gene, V gene, J gene, clone size, CDR3 DNA, CDR3 protein. The D gene is left open where the match is weak. Some rows have no size entry. The others give once, few or many, or a class for an expanded clone.

-	TRBV7-6	TRBJ2-3	-	TGTGCCAGCAGACATACAGGGTCAGATACGCAGTATTTT	CASRHTGSDTQYF
TRBD2	TRBV4-1	TRBJ2-1	-	TGCGCCAGCAGCCTCACCCGGGTGCGGGGGAACAATGAGCAGTTCTTC	CASSLTRVRGNNEQFF
-	TRBV5-5	TRBJ2-4	-	TGTGCCAGCAGCTTCCCGGACGTCTGGAACATTCAGTACTTC	CASSFPDVWNIQYF
-	TRBV18	TRBJ2-7	-	TGTGCCAGCTCACCCGGGACCCCGTTCTACGAGCAGTACTTC	CASSPGTPFYEQYF
TRBD2	TRBV5-6	TRBJ2-1	few	TGTGCCAGCAGACCACTAGCGGGAGTTTACAATGAGCAGTTCTTC	CASRPLAGVYNEQFF
-	TRBV15	TRBJ2-1	-	TGTGCCACCAGCAGAGTACCGATGGGGGGAGAAGAGCAGTTCTTC	CATSRVPMGGEEQFF
TRBD2	TRBV27	TRBJ2-5	few	TGTGCCAGCAGTTATTCCTCGGGGGGGCTGGAGACCCAGTACTTC	CASSYSSGGLETQYF
-	TRBV5-1	TRBJ2-3	few	TGCGCCAGCAGCCCCGCAGGCAGTAAAGATACGCAGTATTTT	CASSPAGSKDTQYF
-	TRBV29-1	TRBJ2-6	many	TGCAGCGTCAAACAGAGCTCTGGGGCCAACGTCCTGACTTTC	CSVKQSSGANVLTF
TRBD2	TRBV6-5	TRBJ2-3	few	TGTGCCGCTAGCGGGAGACCCACAGATACGCAGTATTTT	CAASGRPTDTQYF
-	TRBV20-1	TRBJ2-3	-	TGCAGTGCTAGAGGTCTCGACTGGCTCACAGATACGCAGTATTTT	CSARGLDWLTDTQYF
-	TRBV7-2	TRBJ1-2	-	TGTGCCAGCAGTTTGAGGGTCGGTGGCTACACCTTC	CASSLRVGGYTF
-	TRBV6-4	TRBJ2-3	-	TGTGCCAGACCCGGCCATGAGGGAGATACGCAGTATTTT	CARPGHEGDTQYF